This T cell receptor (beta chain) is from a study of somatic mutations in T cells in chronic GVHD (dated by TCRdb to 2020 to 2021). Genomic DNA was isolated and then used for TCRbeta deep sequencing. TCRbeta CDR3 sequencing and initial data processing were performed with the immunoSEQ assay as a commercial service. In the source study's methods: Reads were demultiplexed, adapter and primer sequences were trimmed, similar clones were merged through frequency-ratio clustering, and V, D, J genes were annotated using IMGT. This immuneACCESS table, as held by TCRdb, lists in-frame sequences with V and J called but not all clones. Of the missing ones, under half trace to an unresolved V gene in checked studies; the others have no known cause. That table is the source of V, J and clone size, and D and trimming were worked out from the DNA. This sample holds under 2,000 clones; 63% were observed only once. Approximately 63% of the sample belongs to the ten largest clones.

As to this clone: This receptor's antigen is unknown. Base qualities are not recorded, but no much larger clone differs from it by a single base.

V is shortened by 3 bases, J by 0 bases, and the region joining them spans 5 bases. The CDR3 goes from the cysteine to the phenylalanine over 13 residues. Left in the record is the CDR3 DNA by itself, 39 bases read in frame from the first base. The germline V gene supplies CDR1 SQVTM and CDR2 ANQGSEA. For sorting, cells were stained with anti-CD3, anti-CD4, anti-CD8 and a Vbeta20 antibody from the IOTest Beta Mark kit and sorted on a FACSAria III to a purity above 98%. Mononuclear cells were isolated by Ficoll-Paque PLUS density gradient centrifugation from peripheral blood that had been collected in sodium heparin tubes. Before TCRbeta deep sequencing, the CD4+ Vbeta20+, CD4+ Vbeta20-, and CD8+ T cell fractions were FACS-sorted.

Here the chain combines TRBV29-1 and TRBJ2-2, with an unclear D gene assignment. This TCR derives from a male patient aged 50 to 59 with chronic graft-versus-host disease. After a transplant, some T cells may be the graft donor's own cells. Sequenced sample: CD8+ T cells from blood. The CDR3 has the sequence CSVDSSNTGELFF. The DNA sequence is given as TGCAGCGTTGACAGTTCGAACACCGGGGAGCTGTTTTTT.